This T cell receptor beta chain is drawn from a study of Ad26.COV2.S vaccination and SARS-CoV-2 variants. Study-level results: Comparability of non-spike TCR breadth was observed across vaccine and placebo recipients.

The data were produced by immunoSEQ multiplex PCR, yet TCRdb's version contains in-frame clones alone and is incomplete. Among some 480,000 clones, around 85% were seen once, and the ten largest hold about 13%. Sample treatment: about 20 received Ad26.COV2.S at low or high dose, single or two shots; 5 received placebo; per-sample allocation not given. Sampling took place 63 days after the first vaccine or placebo injection. The sample came from a Boston adult aged 18-55 years. An Ad26 vector that expressed Wuhan-strain SARS-CoV-2 spike constituted the vaccine. This clone has a handful of counts. Antigen unknown. The CDR3 has 13 amino acids. V lost 6 bases, J lost 5 bases, and 2 bases stayed unmatched. Germline CDR1 SQVTM, CDR2 ANQGSEA.

The sample in question was peripheral blood, obtained in a trial of Ad26.COV2.S vaccine versus placebo. This sequence originates from a person aged 18 to 59 who received the Ad26.COV2.S COVID-19 vaccine or a placebo. V and J are TRBV29-1 and TRBJ1-5; 12 bases match TRBD1. The CDR3 nucleotides are TGCAGCGTGGGGACAGGGGGCGATCAGCCCCAGCATTTT. Amino acids: CSVGTGGDQPQHF.